This T cell receptor (beta chain) was documented in a study of cytomegalovirus exposure and HLA in healthy donors (dated by TCRdb to about 2017). Study-level background: A later analysis indicated that the roughly 130 validation repertoires were generated on the platform also employed for the approximately 670 repertoires of the first cohort. The study was designed to test whether signatures of past pathogen exposure could be identified by cataloging public T cell receptors. In addition to the first cohort of 650 to 800 subjects, a separate validation cohort of 120 different subjects was used. The study combined high-throughput TCR immunosequencing, statistical association of individual TCRs with disease status, and machine learning to predict cytomegalovirus infection status. The paper as a whole reports these results and caveats: In both the original and validation cohorts, the classifier was reported to diagnose cytomegalovirus status with high specificity and sensitivity. A total of some 180 TCR beta chains were listed by the study as associated with cytomegalovirus. The authors suggested that the approach could potentially be extended to other disease states and immunological phenotypes. A later analysis found that TCRs clustered in the first cohort also tended to co-occur in the 120 or so validation repertoires, with approximately 93% of cluster scores above 0. A few of the identified cytomegalovirus-associated TCR beta chains were confirmed in vitro to be specific for cytomegalovirus antigens. While some public TCRs were present in many individuals, most TCR sequences turned up only very rarely across donors. A later analysis had no HLA typing for the validation cohort, so co-occurrence there was scored across all 110 or so repertoires.

The donors were included in the validation cohort of over a hundred subjects, a group kept apart from the roughly 670-subject first cohort. The CDR3 goes from the cysteine to the phenylalanine over 15 residues. Of the read, only the CDR3 DNA is kept; its 45 bases are in frame from base 1. As encoded in the germline V gene, CDR1 is ENHRY while CDR2 is SYGVKD. Here V drops 6 bases and J drops 4 bases, and the junction holds 11 bases not matched to any gene. The protocol used for the library was the immunoSEQ multiplex PCR assay. Per the authors' processing: To diagnose cytomegalovirus status from the catalog of TCR beta chain sequences, a statistical classification framework was built. TCRdb's version of the immuneACCESS table is confined to in-frame rearrangements and falls short of the full clone set. An unresolved V gene accounts for under half of the shortfall where checked; the remainder is of unknown origin. The DNA was the basis for D and trimming; V, J and clone size are from that table. This sample has roughly 56,000 clones in its table, and around 93% of those were observed once. The top ten constitute 1.5% to 2% of the sample.

A word on this clone: No antigen is known for it. No base-level quality is on record; no much larger clone is a single base apart.

This sequence originates from a woman aged 18 to 35 in good health and CMV-seropositive. The sample consisted of PBMCs. The V and J segments used are TRBV10-3 and TRBJ1-2, with 7 middle bases fitting TRBD1. The CDR3 amino acid sequence is: CAISRESTGVYGYTF. The DNA reads TGTGCCATCAGCCGCGAATCAACAGGGGTCTATGGCTACACCTTC.